This note documents a single T cell receptor beta chain sequence. The record originates from a study of control samples from healthy donors and cancer patients. This CDR3 is built from 15 residues. V dropped 3 bases and J dropped 2; count of bases not matched to a gene: 2. Looked up from germline, CDR1 is SNHLY and CDR2 is FYNNEI. Clones were read by immunoSEQ multiplex PCR, and TCRdb kept only the in-frame ones, dropping some. Of 45,000 to 60,000 clones in the sample, 94% were seen once. This rearrangement joins TRBV2 to TRBJ2-2; TRBD1 matches 8 bases. Material: blood. The sequence was collected from a man under 40 in good health. Here the CDR3 reads CASSEGQANTGELFF. Here the CDR3 DNA reads TGTGCCAGCAGTGAGGGACAGGCCAACACCGGGGAGCTGTTTTTT.